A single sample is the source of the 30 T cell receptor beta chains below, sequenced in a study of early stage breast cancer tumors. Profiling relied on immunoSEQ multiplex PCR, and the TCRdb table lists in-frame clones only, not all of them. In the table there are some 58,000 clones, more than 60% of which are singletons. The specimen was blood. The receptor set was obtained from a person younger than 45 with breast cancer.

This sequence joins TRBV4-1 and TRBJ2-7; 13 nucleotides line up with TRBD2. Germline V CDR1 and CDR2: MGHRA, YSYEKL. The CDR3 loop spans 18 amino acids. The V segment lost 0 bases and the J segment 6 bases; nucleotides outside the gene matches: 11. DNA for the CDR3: TGCGCCAGCAGCCAAGATCGGGGGACTAGCGGGATTGGACGCGAGCAGTACTTC. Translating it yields CASSQDRGTSGIGREQYF.

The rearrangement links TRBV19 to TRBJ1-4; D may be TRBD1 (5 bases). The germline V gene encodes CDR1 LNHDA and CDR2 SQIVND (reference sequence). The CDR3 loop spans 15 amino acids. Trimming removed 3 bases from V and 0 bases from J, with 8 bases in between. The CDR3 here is CASSIQTATNEKLFF. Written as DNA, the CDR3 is TGTGCCAGTAGTATCCAGACAGCAACTAATGAAAAACTGTTTTTT.

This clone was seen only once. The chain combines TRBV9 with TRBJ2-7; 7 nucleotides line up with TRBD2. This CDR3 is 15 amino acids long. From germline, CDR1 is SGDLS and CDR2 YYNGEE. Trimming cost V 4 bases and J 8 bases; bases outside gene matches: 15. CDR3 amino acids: CASSPGGGGSIQQYF. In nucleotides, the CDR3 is TGTGCCAGCAGCCCGGGAGGTGGTGGCTCTATCCAGCAGTACTTC.

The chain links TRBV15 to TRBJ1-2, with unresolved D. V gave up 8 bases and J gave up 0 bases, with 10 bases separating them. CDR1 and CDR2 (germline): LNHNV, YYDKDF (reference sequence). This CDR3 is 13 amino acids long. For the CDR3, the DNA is TGTGCCACCCGAGCGAAAGCTAACTATGGCTACACCTTC. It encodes CATRAKANYGYTF.

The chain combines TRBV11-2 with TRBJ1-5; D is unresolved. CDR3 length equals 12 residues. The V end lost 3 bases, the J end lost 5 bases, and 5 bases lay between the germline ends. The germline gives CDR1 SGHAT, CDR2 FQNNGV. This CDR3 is CASSLGDQPQHF. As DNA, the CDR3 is TGTGCCAGCAGCTTGGGTGATCAGCCCCAGCATTTT.

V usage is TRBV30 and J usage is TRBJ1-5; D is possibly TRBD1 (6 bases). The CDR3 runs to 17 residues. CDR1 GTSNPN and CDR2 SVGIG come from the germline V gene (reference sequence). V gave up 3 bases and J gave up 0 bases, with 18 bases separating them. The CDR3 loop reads CAWRGGGISGSNQPQHF. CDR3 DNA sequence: TGTGCCTGGAGAGGGGGGGGTATAAGCGGTAGCAATCAGCCCCAGCATTTT.

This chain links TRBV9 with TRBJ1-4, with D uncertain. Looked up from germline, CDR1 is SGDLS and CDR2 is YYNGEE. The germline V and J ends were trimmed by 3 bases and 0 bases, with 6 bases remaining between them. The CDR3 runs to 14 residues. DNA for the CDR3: TGTGCCAGCAGCGAGCACTCAACTAATGAAAAACTGTTTTTT. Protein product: CASSEHSTNEKLFF.

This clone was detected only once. CDR3 DNA sequence: TGCGCCAGCACCCAACGAGGGTACTCCACAGATACGCAGTATTTT. Its translation is CASTQRGYSTDTQYF. This sequence joins TRBV5-1 and TRBJ2-3; tentative D call: TRBD2 (5 bases). Germline loops: CDR1 SGHRS, CDR2 YFSETQ. This CDR3 spans 15 amino acids. Trimming pared 6 bases from V and 2 bases from J, leaving 16 bases between.

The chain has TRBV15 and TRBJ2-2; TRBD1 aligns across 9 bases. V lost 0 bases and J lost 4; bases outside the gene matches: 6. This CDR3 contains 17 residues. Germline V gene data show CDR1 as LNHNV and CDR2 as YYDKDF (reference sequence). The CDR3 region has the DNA TGTGCCACCAGCAGAGATCGGGGACAGGGATCCACCGGGGAGCTGTTTTTT. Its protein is CATSRDRGQGSTGELFF.

CDR3 sequence reads: CASRPRTSGLWAQETQYF. DNA for the CDR3: TGTGCCAGCAGACCAAGGACTAGCGGGTTATGGGCGCAAGAGACCCAGTACTTC. The chain carries TRBV5-6 and TRBJ2-5; 11 bases map to TRBD2. CDR1 is SGHDT and CDR2 is YYEEEE in the germline V gene. With 5 bases clipped from V and 2 bases from J, the junction kept 14 bases outside the gene matches. The CDR3 totals 18 residues. Full variable domain (missing parts from reference TRBV5-6 and TRBJ2-5): DAGVTQSPTHLIKTRGQQVTLRCSPKSGHDTVSWYQQALGQGPQFIFQYYEEEERQRGNFPDRFSGHQFPNYSSELNVNALLLGDSALYLCASRPRTSGLWAQETQYFGPGTRLLVL.

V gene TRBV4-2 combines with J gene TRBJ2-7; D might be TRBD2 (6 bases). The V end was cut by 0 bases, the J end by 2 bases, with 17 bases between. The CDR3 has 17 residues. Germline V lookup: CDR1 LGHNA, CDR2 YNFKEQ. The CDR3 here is CASSQDGVGSGTYEQYF. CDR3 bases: TGTGCCAGCAGCCAAGATGGAGTGGGTAGCGGCACCTACGAGCAGTACTTC.

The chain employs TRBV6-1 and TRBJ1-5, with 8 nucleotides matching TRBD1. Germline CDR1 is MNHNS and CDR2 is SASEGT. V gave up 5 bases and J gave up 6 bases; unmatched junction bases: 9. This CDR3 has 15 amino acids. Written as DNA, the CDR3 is TGTGCCAGCAGTTCACCGGACAGGGCGAGTCAGCCCCAGCATTTT. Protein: CASSSPDRASQPQHF.

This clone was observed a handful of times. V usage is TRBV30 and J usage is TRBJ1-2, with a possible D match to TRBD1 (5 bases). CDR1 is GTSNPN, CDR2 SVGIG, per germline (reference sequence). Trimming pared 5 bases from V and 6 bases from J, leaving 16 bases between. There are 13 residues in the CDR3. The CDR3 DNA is TGTGCCTGGGTGAGGGACGCATGGGATGGCTACACCTTC. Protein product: CAWVRDAWDGYTF. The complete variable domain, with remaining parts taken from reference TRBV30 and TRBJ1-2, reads SQTIHQWPATLVQPVGSPLSLECTVEGTSNPNLYWYRQAAGRGLQLLFYSVGIGQISSEVPQNLSASRPQDRQFILSSKKLLLSDSGFYLCAWVRDAWDGYTFGSGTRLTVV.

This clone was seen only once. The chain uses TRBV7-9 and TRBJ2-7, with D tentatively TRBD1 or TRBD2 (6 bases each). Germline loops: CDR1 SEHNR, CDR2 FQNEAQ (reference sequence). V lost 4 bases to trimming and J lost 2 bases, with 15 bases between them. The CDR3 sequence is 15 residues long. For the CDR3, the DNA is TGTGCCAGCAGCTCCGAGGGGGGCCGAACCTACGAGCAGTACTTC. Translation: CASSSEGGRTYEQYF. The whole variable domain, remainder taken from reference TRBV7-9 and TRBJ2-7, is DTGVSQNPRHKITKRGQNVTFRCDPISEHNRLYWYRQTLGQGPEFLTYFQNEAQLEKSRLLSDRFSAERPKGSFSTLEIQRTEQGDSAMYLCASSSEGGRTYEQYFGPGTRLTVT.

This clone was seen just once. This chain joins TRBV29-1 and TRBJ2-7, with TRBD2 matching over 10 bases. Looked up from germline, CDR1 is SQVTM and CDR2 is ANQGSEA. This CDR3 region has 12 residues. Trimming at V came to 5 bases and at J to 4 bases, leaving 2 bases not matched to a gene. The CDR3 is CSVSSGSYEQYF. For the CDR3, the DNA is TGCAGCGTTTCTAGCGGGAGTTACGAGCAGTACTTC.

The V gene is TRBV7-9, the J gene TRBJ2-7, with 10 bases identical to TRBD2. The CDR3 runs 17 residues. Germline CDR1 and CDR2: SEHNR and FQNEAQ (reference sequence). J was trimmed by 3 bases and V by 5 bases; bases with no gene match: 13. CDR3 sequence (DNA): TGTGCCAGCAGCCACACCGCTAGCGGGAGAGGTAGCTACGAGCAGTACTTC. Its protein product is CASSHTASGRGSYEQYF.

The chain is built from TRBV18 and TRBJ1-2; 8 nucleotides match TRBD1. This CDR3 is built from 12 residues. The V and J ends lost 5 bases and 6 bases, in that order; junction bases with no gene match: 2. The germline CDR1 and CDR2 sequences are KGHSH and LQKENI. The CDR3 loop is CASSAQGDGYTF. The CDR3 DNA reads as TGTGCCAGCTCAGCACAGGGGGATGGCTACACCTTC.

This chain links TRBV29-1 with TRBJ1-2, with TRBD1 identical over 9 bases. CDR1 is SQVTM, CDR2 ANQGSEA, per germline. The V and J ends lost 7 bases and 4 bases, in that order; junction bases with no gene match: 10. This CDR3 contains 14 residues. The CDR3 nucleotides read TGCAGCGCCACCGGGACAGGGTCAAGCTATGGCTACACCTTC. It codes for CSATGTGSSYGYTF.

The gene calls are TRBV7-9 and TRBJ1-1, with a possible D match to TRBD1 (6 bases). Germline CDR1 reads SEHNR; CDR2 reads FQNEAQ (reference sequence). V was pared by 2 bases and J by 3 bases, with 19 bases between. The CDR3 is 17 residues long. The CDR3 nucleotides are TGTGCCAGCAGCTTAATGGGAGGGGGACATTATTACACTGAAGCTTTCTTT. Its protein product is CASSLMGGGHYYTEAFF. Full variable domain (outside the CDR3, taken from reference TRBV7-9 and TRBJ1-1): DTGVSQNPRHKITKRGQNVTFRCDPISEHNRLYWYRQTLGQGPEFLTYFQNEAQLEKSRLLSDRFSAERPKGSFSTLEIQRTEQGDSAMYLCASSLMGGGHYYTEAFFGQGTRLTVV.

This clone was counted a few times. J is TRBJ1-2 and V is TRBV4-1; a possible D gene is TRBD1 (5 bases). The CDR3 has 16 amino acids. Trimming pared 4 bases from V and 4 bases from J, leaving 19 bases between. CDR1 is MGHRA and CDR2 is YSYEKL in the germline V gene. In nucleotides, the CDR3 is TGCGCCAGCAGCCCAGTAACGGCAGGGATAGGCTATGGCTACACCTTC. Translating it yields CASSPVTAGIGYGYTF.

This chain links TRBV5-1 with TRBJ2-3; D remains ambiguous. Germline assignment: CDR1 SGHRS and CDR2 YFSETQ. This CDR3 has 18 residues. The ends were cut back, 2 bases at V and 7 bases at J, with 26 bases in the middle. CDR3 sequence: CASSFMPRHAETPNTQYF. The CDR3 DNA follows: TGCGCCAGCAGCTTTATGCCCCGCCACGCCGAAACCCCAAATACGCAGTATTTT.

The CDR3 DNA is TGTGCCAGCAGCCCCGGACTAGAGGCAGATACGCAGTATTTT. Its protein is CASSPGLEADTQYF. The chain joins TRBV7-3 to TRBJ2-3; 7 bases agree with TRBD2. V lost 5 bases, J lost 4 bases, and 6 bases stayed unmatched. This CDR3 comprises 14 residues. CDR1 SGHTA and CDR2 FQGTGA come from the germline V gene.

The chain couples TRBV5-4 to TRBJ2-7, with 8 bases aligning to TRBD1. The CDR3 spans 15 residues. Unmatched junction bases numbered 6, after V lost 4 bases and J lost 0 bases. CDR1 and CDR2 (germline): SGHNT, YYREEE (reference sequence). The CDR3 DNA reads TGTGCCAGCAGCCCGGACAGGGCCCTCTCCTACGAGCAGTACTTC. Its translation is CASSPDRALSYEQYF.

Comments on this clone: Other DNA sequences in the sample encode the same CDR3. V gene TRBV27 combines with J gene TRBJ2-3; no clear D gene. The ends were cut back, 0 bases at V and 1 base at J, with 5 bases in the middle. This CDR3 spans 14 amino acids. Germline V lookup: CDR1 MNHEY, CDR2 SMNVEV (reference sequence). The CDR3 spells CASSLSRGTDTQYF. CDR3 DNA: TGTGCCAGCAGTTTATCGCGCGGCACAGATACGCAGTATTTT.

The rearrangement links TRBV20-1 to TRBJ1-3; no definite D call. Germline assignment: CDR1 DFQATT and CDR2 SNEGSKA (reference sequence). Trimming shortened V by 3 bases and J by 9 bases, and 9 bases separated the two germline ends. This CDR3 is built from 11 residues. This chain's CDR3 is CSARNPSTIYF. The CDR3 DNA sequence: TGCAGTGCTAGGAACCCCTCCACCATATATTTT.

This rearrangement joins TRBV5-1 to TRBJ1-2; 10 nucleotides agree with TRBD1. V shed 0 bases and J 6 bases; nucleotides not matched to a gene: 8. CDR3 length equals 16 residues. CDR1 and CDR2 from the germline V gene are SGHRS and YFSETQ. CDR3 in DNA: TGCGCCAGCAGCTTGGAGGCTCGCGGACAGGGGGATGGCTACACCTTC. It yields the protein CASSLEARGQGDGYTF.

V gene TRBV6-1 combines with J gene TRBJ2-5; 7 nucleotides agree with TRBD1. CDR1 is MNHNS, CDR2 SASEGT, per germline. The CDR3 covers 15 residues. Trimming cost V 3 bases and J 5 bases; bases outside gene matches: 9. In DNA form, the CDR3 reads TGTGCCAGCAGTGAGCTACAGGGGTCGGGGGAGACCCAGTACTTC. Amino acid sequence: CASSELQGSGETQYF.

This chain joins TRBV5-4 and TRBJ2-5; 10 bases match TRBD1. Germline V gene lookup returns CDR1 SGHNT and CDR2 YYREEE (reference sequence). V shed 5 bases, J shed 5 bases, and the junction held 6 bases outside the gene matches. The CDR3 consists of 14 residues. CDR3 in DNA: TGTGCCAGCAGTCGACAGGGGGCAGGGGAGACCCAGTACTTC. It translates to CASSRQGAGETQYF.

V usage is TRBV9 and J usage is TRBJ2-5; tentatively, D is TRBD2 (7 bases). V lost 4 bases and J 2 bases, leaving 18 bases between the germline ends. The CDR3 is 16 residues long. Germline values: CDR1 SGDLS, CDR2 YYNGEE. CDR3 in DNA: TGTGCCAGCAGCCGTTGGGGGGGGCGGAATCAAGAGACCCAGTACTTC. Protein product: CASSRWGGRNQETQYF. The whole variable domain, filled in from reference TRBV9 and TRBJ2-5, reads DSGVTQTPKHLITATGQRVTLRCSPRSGDLSVYWYQQSLDQGLQFLIQYYNGEERAKGNILERFSAQQFPDLHSELNLSSLELGDSALYFCASSRWGGRNQETQYFGPGTRLLVL.

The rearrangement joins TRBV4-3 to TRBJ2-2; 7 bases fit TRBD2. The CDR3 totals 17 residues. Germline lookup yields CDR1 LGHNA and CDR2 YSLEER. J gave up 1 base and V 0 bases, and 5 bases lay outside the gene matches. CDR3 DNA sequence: TGCGCCAGCAGCCAAGATATCGCTAGCGGGAACACCGGGGAGCTGTTTTTT. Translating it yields CASSQDIASGNTGELFF.